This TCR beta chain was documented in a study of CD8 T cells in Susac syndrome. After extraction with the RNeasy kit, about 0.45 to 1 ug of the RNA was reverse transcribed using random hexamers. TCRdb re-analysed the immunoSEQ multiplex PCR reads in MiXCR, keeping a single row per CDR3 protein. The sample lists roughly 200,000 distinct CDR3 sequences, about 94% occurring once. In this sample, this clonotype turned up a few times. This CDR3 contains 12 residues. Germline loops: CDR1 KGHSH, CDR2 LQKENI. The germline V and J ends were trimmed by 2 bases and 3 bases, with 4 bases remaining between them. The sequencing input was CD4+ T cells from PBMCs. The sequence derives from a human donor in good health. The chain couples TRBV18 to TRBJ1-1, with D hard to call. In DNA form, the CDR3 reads TGTGCCAGCTCACCAGGAGACACTGAAGCTTTCTTT. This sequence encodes CASSPGDTEAFF.